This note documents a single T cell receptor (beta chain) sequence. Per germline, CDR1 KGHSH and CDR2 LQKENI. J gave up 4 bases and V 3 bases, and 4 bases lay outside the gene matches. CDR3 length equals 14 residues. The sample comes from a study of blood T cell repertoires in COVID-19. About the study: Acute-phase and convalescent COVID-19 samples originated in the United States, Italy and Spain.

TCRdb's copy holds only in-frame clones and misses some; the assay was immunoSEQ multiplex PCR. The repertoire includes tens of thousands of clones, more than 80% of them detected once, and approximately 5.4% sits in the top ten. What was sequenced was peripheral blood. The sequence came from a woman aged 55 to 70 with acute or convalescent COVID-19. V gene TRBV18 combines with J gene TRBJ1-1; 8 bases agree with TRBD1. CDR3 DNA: TGTGCCAGCTCACCCACAGGGGGAGGCACTGAAGCTTTCTTT. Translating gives CASSPTGGGTEAFF.